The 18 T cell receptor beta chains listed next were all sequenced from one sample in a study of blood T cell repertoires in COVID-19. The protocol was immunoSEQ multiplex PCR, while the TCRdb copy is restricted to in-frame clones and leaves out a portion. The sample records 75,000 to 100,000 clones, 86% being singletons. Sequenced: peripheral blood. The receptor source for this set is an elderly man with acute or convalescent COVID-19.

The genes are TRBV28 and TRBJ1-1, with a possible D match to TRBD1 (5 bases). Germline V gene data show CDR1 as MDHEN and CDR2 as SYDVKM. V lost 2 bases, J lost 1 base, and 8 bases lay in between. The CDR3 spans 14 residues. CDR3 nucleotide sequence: TGTGCCAGCAGTTTAGGGGGGTCGAACACTGAAGCTTTCTTT. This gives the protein CASSLGGSNTEAFF.

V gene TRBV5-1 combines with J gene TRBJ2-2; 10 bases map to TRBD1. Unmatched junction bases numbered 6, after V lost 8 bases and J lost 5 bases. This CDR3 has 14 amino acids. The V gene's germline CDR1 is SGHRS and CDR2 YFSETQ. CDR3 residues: CASSGTGVTGELFF. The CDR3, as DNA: TGCGCCAGTTCCGGGACAGGGGTAACCGGGGAGCTGTTTTTT.

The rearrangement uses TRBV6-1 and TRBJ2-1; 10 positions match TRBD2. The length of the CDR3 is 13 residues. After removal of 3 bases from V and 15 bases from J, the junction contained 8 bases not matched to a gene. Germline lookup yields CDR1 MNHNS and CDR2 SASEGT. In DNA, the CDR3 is TGTGCCAGCAGTGACCTAGCGGGAGAGGGGCCGTTCTTC. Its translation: CASSDLAGEGPFF.

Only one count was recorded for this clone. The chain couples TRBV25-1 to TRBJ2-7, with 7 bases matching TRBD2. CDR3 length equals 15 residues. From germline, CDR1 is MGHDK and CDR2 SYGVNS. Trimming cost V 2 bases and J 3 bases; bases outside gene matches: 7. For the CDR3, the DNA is TGTGCCAGCAGTGAAGTCGGGCAGCGGGGCTACGAGCAGTACTTC. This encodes CASSEVGQRGYEQYF.

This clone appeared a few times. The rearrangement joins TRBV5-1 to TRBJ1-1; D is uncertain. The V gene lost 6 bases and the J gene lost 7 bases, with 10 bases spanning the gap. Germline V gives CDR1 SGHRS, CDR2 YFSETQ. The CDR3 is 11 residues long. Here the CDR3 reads CASKGGDEAFF. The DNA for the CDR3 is TGCGCCAGCAAGGGAGGAGATGAAGCTTTCTTT.

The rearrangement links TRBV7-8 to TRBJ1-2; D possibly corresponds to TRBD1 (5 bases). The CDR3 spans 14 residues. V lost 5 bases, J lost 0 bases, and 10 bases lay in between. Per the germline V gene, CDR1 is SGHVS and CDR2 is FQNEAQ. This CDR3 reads CASSPGHSNYGYTF. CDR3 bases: TGTGCCAGCAGCCCCGGACACTCTAACTATGGCTACACCTTC.

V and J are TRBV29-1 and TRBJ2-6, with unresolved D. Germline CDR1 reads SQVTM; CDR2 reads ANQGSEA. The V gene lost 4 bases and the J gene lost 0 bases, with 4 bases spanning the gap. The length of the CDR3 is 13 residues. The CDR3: CSVGSSGANVLTF. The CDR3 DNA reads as TGCAGCGTTGGTAGCTCTGGGGCCAACGTCCTGACTTTC. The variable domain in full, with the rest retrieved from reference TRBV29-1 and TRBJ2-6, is SAVISQKPSRDICQRGTSLTIQCQVDSQVTMMFWYRQQPGQSLTLIATANQGSEATYESGFVIDKFPISRPNLTFSTLTVSNMSPEDSSIYLCSVGSSGANVLTFGAGSRLTVL.

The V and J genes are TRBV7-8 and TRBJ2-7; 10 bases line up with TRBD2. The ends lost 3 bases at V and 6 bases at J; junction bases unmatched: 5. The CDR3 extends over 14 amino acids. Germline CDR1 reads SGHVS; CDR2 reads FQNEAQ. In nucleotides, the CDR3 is TGTGCCAGCAGCTTTGGGACTAGCGCTCTCGAGCAGTACTTC. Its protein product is CASSFGTSALEQYF. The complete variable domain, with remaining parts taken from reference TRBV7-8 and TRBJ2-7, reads GAGVSQSPRYKVAKRGQDVALRCDPISGHVSLFWYQQALGQGPEFLTYFQNEAQLDKSGLPSDRFFAERPEGSVSTLKIQRTQQEDSAVYLCASSFGTSALEQYFGPGTRLTVT.

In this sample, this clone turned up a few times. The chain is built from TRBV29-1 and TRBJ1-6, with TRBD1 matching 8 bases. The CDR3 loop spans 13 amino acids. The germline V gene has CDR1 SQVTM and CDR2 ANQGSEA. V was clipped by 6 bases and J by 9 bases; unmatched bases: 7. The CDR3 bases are TGCAGCGTGCAAACAGGGGGGTCTTCACCCCTCCACTTT. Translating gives CSVQTGGSSPLHF. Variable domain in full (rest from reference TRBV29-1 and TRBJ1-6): SAVISQKPSRDICQRGTSLTIQCQVDSQVTMMFWYRQQPGQSLTLIATANQGSEATYESGFVIDKFPISRPNLTFSTLTVSNMSPEDSSIYLCSVQTGGSSPLHFGNGTRLTVT.

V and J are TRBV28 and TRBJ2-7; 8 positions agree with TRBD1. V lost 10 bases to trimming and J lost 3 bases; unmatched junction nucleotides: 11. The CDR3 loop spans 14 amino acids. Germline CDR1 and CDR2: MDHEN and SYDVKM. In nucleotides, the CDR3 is TGTGCCACATATTCAGGGGGCCAAGTCTACGAGCAGTACTTC. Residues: CATYSGGQVYEQYF.

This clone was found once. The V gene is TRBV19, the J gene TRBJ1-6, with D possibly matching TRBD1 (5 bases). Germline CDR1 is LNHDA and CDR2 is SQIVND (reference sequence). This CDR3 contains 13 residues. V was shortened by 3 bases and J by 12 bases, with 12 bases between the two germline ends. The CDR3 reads CASSMGRLQPLHF. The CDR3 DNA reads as TGTGCCAGTAGTATGGGGCGACTTCAACCCCTCCACTTT.

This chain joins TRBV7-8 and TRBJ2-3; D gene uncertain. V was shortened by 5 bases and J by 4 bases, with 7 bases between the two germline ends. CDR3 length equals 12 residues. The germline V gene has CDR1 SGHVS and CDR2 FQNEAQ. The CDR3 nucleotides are TGTGCCAGCAGCCTTATAGCAGATACGCAGTATTTT. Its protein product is CASSLIADTQYF.

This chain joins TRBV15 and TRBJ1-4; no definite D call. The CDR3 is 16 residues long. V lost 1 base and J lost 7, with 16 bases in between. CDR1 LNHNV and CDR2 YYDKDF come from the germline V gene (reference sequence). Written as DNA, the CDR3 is TGTGCCACCAGCAGAGTCTCTGGACTGGGTCGTGAAAAACTGTTTTTT. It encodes CATSRVSGLGREKLFF.

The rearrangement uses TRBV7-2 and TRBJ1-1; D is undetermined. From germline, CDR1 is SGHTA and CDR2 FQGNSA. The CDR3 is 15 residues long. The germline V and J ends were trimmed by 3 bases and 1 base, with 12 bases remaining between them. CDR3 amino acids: CASSLNGVQNTEAFF. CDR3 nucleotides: TGTGCCAGCAGCTTGAATGGAGTACAGAACACTGAAGCTTTCTTT.

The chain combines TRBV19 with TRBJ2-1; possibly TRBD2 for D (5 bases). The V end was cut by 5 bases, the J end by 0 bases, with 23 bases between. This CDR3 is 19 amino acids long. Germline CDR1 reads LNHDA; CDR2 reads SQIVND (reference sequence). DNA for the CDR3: TGTGCCAGTAGTGCCGGACTTCATTTTAGCTTCAGCTCCTACAATGAGCAGTTCTTC. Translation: CASSAGLHFSFSSYNEQFF.

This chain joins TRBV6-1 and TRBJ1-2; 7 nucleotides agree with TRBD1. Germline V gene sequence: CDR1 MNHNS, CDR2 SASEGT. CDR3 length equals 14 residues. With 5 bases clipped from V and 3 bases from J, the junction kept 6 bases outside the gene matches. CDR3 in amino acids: CASSSRGTDYGYTF. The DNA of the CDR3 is TGTGCCAGCAGTAGTCGCGGGACAGACTATGGCTACACCTTC.

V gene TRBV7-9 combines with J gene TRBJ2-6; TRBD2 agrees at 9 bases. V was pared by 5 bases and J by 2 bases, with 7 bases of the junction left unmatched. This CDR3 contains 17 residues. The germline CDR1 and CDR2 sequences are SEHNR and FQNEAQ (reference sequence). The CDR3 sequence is CASSRGTSITGANVLTF. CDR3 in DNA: TGTGCCAGCAGCCGAGGGACTAGCATTACTGGGGCCAACGTCCTGACTTTC.

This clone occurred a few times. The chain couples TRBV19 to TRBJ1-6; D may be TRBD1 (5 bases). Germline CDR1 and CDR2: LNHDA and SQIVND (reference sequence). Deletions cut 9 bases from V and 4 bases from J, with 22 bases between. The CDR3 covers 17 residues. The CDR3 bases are TGTGCCAGCCTTCCTCGGGCAGGGCAGAGGTATAATTCACCCCTCCACTTT. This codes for CASLPRAGQRYNSPLHF.